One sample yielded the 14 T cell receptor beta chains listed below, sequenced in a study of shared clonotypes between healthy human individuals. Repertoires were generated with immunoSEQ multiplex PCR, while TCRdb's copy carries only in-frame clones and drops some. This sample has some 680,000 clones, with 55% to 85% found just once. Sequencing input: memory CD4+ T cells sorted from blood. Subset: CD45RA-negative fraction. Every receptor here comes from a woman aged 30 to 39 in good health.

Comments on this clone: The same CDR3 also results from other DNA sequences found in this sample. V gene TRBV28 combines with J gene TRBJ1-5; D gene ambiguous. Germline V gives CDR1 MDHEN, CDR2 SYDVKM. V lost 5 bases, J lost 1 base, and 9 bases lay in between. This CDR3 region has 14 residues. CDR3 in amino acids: CASSPTHSNQPQHF. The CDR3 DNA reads TGTGCCAGCAGTCCAACCCACAGCAATCAGCCCCAGCATTTT.

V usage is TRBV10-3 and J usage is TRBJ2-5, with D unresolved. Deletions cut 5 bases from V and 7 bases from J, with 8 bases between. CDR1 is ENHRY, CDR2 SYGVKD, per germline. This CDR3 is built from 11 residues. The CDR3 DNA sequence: TGTGCCATCAGTTCGGACGGGACCCAGTACTTC. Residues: CAISSDGTQYF.

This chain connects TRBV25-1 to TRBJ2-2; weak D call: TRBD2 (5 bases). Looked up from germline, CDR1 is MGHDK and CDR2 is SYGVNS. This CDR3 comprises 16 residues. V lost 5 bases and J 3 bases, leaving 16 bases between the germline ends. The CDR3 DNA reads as TGTGCCAGCAGTCCCCGCCGGGAATTAGACACCGGGGAGCTGTTTTTT. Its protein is CASSPRRELDTGELFF. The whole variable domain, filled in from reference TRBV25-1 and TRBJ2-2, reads EADIYQTPRYLVIGTGKKITLECSQTMGHDKMYWYQQDPGMELHLIHYSYGVNSTEKGDLSSESTVSRIRTEHFPLTLESARPSHTSQYLCASSPRRELDTGELFFGEGSRLTVL.

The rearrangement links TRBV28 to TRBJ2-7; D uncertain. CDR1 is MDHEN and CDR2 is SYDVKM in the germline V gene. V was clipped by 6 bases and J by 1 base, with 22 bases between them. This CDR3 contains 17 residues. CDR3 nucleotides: TGTGCCAGCAGCCCAATAGTGTGGCAGCGCGAGTCCTACGAGCAGTACTTC. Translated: CASSPIVWQRESYEQYF.

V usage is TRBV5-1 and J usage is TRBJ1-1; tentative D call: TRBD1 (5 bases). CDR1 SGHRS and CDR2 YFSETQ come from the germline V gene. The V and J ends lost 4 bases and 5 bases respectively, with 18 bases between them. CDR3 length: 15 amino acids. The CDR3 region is CASSLGWGEGTEAFF. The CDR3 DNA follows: TGCGCCAGCAGCCTCGGATGGGGGGAAGGGACTGAAGCTTTCTTT.

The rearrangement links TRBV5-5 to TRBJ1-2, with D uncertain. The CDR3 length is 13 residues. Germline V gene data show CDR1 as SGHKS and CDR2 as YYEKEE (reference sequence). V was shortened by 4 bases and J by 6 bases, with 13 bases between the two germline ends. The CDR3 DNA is TGTGCCAGCAGCCCTATGCCTAAGGATGGCTACACCTTC. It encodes CASSPMPKDGYTF.

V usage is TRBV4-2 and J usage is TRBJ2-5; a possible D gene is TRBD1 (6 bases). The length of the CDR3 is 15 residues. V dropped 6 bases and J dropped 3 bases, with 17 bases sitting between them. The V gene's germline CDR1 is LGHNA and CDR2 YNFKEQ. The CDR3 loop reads CASSHPGTQKETQYF. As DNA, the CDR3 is TGTGCCAGCAGTCATCCCGGGACACAGAAAGAGACCCAGTACTTC.

The CDR3 bases are TGTGCCAGGTCACGGGGGGCGGCTGGGGCCAACGTCCTGACTTTC. It yields the protein CARSRGAAGANVLTF. This chain joins TRBV2 and TRBJ2-6; D is possibly TRBD2 (7 bases). V dropped 9 bases and J dropped 2 bases, with 14 bases sitting between them. From germline, CDR1 is SNHLY and CDR2 FYNNEI. The CDR3 length is 15 residues.

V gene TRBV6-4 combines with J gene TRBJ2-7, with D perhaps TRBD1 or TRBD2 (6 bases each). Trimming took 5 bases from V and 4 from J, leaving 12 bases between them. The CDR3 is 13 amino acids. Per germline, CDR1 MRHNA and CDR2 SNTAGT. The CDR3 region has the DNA TGTGCCAGCAGTCGCGGAGGGGGATACGAGCAGTACTTC. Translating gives CASSRGGGYEQYF.

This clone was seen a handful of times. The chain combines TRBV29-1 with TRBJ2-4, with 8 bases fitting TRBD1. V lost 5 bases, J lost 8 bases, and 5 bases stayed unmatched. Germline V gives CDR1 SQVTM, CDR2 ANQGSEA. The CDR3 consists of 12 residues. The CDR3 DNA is TGCAGCGTTACAATACAGGGGGACATTCAGTACTTC. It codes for CSVTIQGDIQYF.

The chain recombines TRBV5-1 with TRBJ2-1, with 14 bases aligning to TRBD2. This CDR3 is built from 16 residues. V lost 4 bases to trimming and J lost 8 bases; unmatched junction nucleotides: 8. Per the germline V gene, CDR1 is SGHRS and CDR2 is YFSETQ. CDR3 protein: CASSLGLAGDSDEQFF. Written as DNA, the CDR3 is TGCGCCAGCAGCCTGGGACTAGCGGGAGATTCGGATGAGCAGTTCTTC.

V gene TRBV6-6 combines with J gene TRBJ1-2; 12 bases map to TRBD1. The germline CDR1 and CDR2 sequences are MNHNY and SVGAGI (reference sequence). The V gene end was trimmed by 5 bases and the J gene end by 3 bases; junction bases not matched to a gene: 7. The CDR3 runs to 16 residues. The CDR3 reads CASSGDRGRRYYGYTF. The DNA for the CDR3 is TGTGCCAGCAGTGGGGACAGGGGGCGGCGGTACTATGGCTACACCTTC.

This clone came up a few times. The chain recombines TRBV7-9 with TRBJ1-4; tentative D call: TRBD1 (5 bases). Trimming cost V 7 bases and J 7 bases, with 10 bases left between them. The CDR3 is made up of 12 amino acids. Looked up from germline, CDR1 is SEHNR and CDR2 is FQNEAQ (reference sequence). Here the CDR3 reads CASNGQGEKLFF. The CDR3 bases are TGTGCCAGCAACGGGCAGGGTGAAAAACTGTTTTTT.

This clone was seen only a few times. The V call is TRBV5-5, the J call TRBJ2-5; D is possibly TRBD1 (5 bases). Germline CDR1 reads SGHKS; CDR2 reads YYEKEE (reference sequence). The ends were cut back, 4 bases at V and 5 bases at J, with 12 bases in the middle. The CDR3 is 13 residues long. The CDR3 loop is CASSGAGLETQYF. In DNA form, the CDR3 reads TGTGCCAGCAGCGGAGCAGGGCTCGAGACCCAGTACTTC.